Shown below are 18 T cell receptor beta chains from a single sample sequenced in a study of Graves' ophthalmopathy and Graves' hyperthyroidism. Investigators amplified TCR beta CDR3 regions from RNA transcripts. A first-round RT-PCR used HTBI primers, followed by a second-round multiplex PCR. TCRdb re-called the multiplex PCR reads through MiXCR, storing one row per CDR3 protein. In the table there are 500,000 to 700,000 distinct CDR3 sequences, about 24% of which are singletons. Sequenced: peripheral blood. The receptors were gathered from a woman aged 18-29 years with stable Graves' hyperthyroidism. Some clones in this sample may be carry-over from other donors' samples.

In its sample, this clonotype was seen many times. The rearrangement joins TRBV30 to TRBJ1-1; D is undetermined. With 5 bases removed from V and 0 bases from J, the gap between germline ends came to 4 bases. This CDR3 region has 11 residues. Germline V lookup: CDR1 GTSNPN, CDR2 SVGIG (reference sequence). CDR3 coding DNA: TGTGCCTGGGGATTGAACACTGAAGCTTTCTTT. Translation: CAWGLNTEAFF.

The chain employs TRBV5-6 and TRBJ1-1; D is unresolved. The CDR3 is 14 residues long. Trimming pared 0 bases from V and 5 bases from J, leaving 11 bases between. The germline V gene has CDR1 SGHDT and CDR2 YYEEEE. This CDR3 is CASSLVAYWTEAFF. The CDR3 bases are TGTGCCAGCAGCTTGGTAGCCTATTGGACTGAAGCTTTCTTT.

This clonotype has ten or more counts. CDR3: CASSLFLGLSSGNTIYF. As DNA, the CDR3 is TGTGCCAGCAGTTTATTTCTGGGACTGAGCTCTGGAAACACCATATATTTT. The chain carries TRBV12-3 or TRBV12-4 and TRBJ1-3, with D perhaps TRBD1 (5 bases). CDR3 length: 17 amino acids. The V end was cut by 2 bases, the J end by 0 bases, with 14 bases between.

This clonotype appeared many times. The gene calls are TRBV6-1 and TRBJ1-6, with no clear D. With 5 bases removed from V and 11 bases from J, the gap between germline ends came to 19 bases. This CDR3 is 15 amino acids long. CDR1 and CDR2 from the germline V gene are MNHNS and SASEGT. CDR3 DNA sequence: TGTGCCAGCAGTCGGTCGGCAGGCATAAGTCCACCCCTCCACTTT. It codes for CASSRSAGISPPLHF.

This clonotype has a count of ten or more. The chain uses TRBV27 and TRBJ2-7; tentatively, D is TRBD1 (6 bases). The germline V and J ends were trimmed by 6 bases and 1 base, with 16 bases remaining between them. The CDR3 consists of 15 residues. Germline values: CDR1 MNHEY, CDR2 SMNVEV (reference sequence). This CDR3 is CASSHRVAPSYEQYF. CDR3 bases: TGTGCCAGCAGCCACAGGGTAGCCCCATCCTACGAGCAGTACTTC.

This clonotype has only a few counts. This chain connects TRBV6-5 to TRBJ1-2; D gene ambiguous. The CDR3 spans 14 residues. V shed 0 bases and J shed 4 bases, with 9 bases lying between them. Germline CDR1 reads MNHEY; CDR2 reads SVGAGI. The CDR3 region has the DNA TGTGCCAGCAGTTACTCTAGGGATGGCTATGGCTACACCTTC. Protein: CASSYSRDGYGYTF.

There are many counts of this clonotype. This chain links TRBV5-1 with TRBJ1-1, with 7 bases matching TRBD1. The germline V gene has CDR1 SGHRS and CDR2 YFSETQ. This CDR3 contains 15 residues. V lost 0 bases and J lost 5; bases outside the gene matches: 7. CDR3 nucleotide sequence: TGCGCCAGCAGCTTGGGTGGAGCAGGGGGGACTGAAGCTTTCTTT. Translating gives CASSLGGAGGTEAFF.

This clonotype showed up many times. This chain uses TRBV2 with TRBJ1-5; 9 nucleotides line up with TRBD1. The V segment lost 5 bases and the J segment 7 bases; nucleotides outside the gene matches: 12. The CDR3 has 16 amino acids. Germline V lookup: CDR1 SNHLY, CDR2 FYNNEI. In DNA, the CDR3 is TGTGCCAGCAGTACCCCGGGACAGGGTGGAGGGCAGCCCCAGCATTTT. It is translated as CASSTPGQGGGQPQHF.

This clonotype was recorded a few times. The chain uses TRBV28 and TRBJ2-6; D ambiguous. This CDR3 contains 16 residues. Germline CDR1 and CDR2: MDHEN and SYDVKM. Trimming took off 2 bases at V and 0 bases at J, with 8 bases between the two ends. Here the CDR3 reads CASSLRFSSGANVLTF. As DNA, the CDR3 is TGTGCCAGCAGTTTAAGGTTCAGCTCTGGGGCCAACGTCCTGACTTTC. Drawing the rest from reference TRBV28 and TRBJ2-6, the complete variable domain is DVKVTQSSRYLVKRTGEKVFLECVQDMDHENMFWYRQDPGLGLRLIYFSYDVKMKEKGDIPEGYSVSREKKERFSLILESASTNQTSMYLCASSLRFSSGANVLTFGAGSRLTVL.

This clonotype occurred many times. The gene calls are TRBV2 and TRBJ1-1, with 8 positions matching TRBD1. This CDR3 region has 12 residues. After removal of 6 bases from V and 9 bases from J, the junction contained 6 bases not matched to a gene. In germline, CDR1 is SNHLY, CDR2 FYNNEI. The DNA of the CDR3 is TGTGCCAGCAGGACGGACAGGGTTCAAGCTTTCTTT. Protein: CASRTDRVQAFF. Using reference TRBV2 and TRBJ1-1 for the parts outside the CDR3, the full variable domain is EPEVTQTPSHQVTQMGQEVILRCVPISNHLYFYWYRQILGQKVEFLVSFYNNEISEKSEIFDDQFSVERPDGSNFTLKIRSTKLEDSAMYFCASRTDRVQAFFGQGTRLTVV.

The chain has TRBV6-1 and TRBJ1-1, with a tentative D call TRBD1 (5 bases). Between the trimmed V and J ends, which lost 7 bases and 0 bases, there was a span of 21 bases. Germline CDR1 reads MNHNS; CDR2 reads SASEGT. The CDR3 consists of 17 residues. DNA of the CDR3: TGTGCCAGCATCCCCGGGACCCTGGCCTTCATGAACACTGAAGCTTTCTTT. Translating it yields CASIPGTLAFMNTEAFF.

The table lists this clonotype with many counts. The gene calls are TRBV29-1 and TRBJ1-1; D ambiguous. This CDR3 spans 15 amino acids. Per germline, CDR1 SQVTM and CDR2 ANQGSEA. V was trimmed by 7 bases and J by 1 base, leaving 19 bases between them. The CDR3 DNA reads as TGCAGCGCCACGACTCACCCCTATAGGAACACTGAAGCTTTCTTT. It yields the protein CSATTHPYRNTEAFF.

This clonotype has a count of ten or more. The CDR3 reads CASRSLGVSSNQPQHF. CDR3 DNA: TGTGCCAGTAGGAGTTTGGGGGTGAGTAGCAATCAGCCCCAGCATTTT. V is TRBV19 and J is TRBJ1-5, with D tentatively TRBD1 (5 bases). CDR3 length: 16 residues. V shed 6 bases and J shed 0 bases, with 15 bases lying between them. Germline CDR1 is LNHDA and CDR2 is SQIVND (reference sequence). The full variable domain, in which reference TRBV19 and TRBJ1-5 provide the parts outside the CDR3, is DGGITQSPKYLFRKEGQNVTLSCEQNLNHDAMYWYRQDPGQGLRLIYYSQIVNDFQKGDIAEGYSVSREKKESFPLTVTSAQKNPTAFYLCASRSLGVSSNQPQHFGDGTRLSIL.

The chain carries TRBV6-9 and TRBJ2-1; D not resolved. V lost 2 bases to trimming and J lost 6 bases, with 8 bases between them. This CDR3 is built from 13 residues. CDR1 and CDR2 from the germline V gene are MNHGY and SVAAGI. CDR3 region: CASSYTESNEQFF. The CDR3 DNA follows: TGTGCCAGCAGTTATACAGAATCCAATGAGCAGTTCTTC.

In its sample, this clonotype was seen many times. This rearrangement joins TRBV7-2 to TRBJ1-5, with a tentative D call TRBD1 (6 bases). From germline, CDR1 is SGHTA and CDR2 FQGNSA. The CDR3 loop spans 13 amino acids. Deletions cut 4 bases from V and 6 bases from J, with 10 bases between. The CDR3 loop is CASSSGQTQPQHF. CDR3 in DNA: TGTGCCAGCAGCTCCGGACAGACTCAGCCCCAGCATTTT. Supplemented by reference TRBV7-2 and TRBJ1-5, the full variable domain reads GAGVSQSPSNKVTEKGKDVELRCDPISGHTALYWYRQSLGQGLEFLIYFQGNSAPDKSGLPSDRFSAERTGGSVSTLTIQRTQQEDSAVYLCASSSGQTQPQHFGDGTRLSIL.

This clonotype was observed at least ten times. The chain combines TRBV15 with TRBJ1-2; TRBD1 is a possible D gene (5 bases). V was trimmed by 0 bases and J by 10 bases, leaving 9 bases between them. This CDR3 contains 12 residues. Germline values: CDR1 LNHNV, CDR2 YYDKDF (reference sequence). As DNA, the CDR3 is TGTGCCACCAGCAGAGATCAAGGGGCCTACACCTTC. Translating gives CATSRDQGAYTF.

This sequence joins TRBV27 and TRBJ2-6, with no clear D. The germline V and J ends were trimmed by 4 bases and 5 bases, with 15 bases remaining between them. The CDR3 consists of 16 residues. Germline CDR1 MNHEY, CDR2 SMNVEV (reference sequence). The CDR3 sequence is CASSSPGRSRANVLTF. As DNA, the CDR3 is TGTGCCAGCAGTTCCCCGGGTCGTTCTAGGGCCAACGTCCTGACTTTC.

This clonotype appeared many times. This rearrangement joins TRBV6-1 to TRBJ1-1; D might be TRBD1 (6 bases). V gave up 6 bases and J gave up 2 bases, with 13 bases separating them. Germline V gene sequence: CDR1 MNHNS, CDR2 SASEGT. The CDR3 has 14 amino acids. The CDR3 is CASRPGHANTEAFF. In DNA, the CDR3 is TGTGCCAGCAGACCGGGACATGCTAACACTGAAGCTTTCTTT.